This T cell receptor beta chain was documented in a study of blood T cell repertoires in COVID-19. Across the whole study: Samples came from the United States, Italy and Spain, spanning acute and convalescent COVID-19. In each case, the material was cDNA or gDNA derived from T cells, B-cell-depleted T cells, or PBMCs.

In the source study's methods: By means of reference gene primer amplification, nucleated cell counts were estimated. Data came from immunoSEQ multiplex PCR; TCRdb stores just in-frame clones and leaves some out. V, J and clone size are those of that table, while D and trimming were read from the DNA. The sample shows roughly 280,000 clones, around 84% of them seen only once. CDR1 and CDR2 from the germline V gene are WNHNN and SYGVQD (reference sequence). The CDR3 is 14 amino acids. V shed 7 bases, J shed 3 bases, and the junction held 8 bases outside the gene matches. This clonotype originated in a man aged 55 to 69 with acute or convalescent COVID-19. The sequenced sample was peripheral blood. The gene calls are TRBV10-1 and TRBJ2-7, with TRBD1 matching over 8 bases. Here the CDR3 DNA reads TGCGCCAGCAACACGCTCGACAGGGGCTACGAGCAGTACTTC. Amino acids: CASNTLDRGYEQYF.